These 23 T cell receptor beta chains were sequenced from one sample in a study of cytomegalovirus exposure and HLA in healthy donors. PCR employed 60 Vbeta and 13 Jbeta primers. TCRdb's copy holds only in-frame clones and misses some; the assay was immunoSEQ multiplex PCR. Among about 180,000 clones listed, 79% were seen once. Sequencing was performed on PBMCs. These receptors were collected from a woman in her 40s in good health and CMV-seronegative.

V usage is TRBV5-6 and J usage is TRBJ2-1, with no clear D. Trimming removed 4 bases from V and 3 bases from J, with 11 bases in between. This CDR3 spans 14 amino acids. Germline CDR1 is SGHDT and CDR2 is YYEEEE. CDR3 bases: TGTGCCAGCAGCCTGAACCCCAGCTACAATGAGCAGTTCTTC. Its translation is CASSLNPSYNEQFF.

The CDR3 loop reads CASRQQVYGYTF. DNA of the CDR3: TGTGCCAGTAGACAACAGGTCTATGGCTACACCTTC. J is TRBJ1-2 and V is TRBV19; tentatively, D is TRBD1 (5 bases). Germline CDR1 and CDR2: LNHDA and SQIVND (reference sequence). V gave up 6 bases and J gave up 4 bases, with 9 bases separating them. CDR3 length: 12 residues.

The J gene is TRBJ1-2, the V gene TRBV6-1, with D possibly matching TRBD1 (6 bases). Looked up from germline, CDR1 is MNHNS and CDR2 is SASEGT. Trimming left V 7 bases short and J 8 bases short, with 23 bases between. The CDR3 is 15 residues long. The CDR3 spells CASKTGAPILVGYTF. The CDR3 region has the DNA TGTGCCAGCAAGACAGGCGCTCCGATTTTAGTAGGCTACACCTTC.

This chain connects TRBV12-5 to TRBJ2-3; a weak D match, TRBD2 (5 bases). V shed 1 base and J shed 8 bases, with 22 bases lying between them. The CDR3 has 17 residues. CDR1 and CDR2 from the germline V gene are LGHNT and FRNRAP. CDR3 DNA sequence: TGTGCTAGTGGTTTGGACCCGGGGAGCCAACCCGACGGTACGCAGTATTTT. Amino acid sequence: CASGLDPGSQPDGTQYF. The entire variable domain, with the rest obtained from reference TRBV12-5 and TRBJ2-3, is as follows: DARVTQTPRHKVTEMGQEVTMRCQPILGHNTVFWYRQTMMQGLELLAYFRNRAPLDDSGMPKDRFSAEMPDATLATLKIQPSEPRDSAVYFCASGLDPGSQPDGTQYFGPGTRLTVL.

The V and J genes are TRBV9 and TRBJ2-7; no reliable D call. Per germline, CDR1 SGDLS and CDR2 YYNGEE. The CDR3 length is 15 residues. V lost 0 bases and J 5 bases, leaving 15 bases between the germline ends. CDR3 sequence: CASSVEPTIFNEQYF. In DNA, the CDR3 is TGTGCCAGCAGCGTAGAACCGACAATTTTCAACGAGCAGTACTTC.

The chain employs TRBV5-1 and TRBJ2-1; 9 positions agree with TRBD2. The CDR3 runs 16 residues. V trimming: 3 bases; J trimming: 1 base; junction bases outside the gene matches: 5. In germline, CDR1 is SGHRS, CDR2 YFSETQ. This chain's CDR3 is CASSSGLAGSYNEQFF. For the CDR3, the DNA is TGCGCCAGCAGCTCGGGCCTAGCGGGATCCTACAATGAGCAGTTCTTC.

The chain links TRBV5-4 to TRBJ1-2; D is uncertain. The CDR3 is 13 amino acids. V dropped 2 bases and J dropped 3 bases, with 8 bases sitting between them. Germline V lookup: CDR1 SGHNT, CDR2 YYREEE (reference sequence). CDR3 sequence (DNA): TGTGCCAGCAGCTTCCGAGGGTACTATGGCTACACCTTC. Translation: CASSFRGYYGYTF. The entire variable domain, with the rest obtained from reference TRBV5-4 and TRBJ1-2, is as follows: ETGVTQSPTHLIKTRGQQVTLRCSSQSGHNTVSWYQQALGQGPQFIFQYYREEENGRGNFPPRFSGLQFPNYSSELNVNALELDDSALYLCASSFRGYYGYTFGSGTRLTVV.

J is TRBJ1-2 and V is TRBV15, with D possibly matching TRBD1 (5 bases). Germline V gene sequence: CDR1 LNHNV, CDR2 YYDKDF (reference sequence). Trimming shortened V by 8 bases and J by 2 bases, and 9 bases separated the two germline ends. This CDR3 comprises 12 residues. CDR3 loop: CATGRGNYGYTF. The CDR3 DNA follows: TGTGCCACCGGGAGGGGCAACTATGGCTACACCTTC.

A single count supports this clone. V is TRBV5-6 and J is TRBJ2-2; perhaps TRBD2 as D (7 bases). The CDR3 extends over 15 amino acids. Germline V gene lookup returns CDR1 SGHDT and CDR2 YYEEEE. V lost 6 bases to trimming and J lost 6 bases, with 18 bases between them. CDR3 nucleotides: TGTGCCAGCACCCGGGGGGCTCGGGGGGCCGGGGAGCTGTTTTTT. Amino acid sequence: CASTRGARGAGELFF.

The chain carries TRBV7-8 and TRBJ2-3; D is unresolved. The V and J ends lost 2 bases and 5 bases respectively, with 5 bases between them. This CDR3 is 12 amino acids long. Germline assignment: CDR1 SGHVS and CDR2 FQNEAQ. The CDR3, as DNA: TGTGCCAGCAGCTTACTTCGAGATACGCAGTATTTT. Translation gives CASSLLRDTQYF.

The rearrangement joins TRBV6-6 to TRBJ1-2; D might be TRBD1 (6 bases). The CDR3 runs 14 residues. V gave up 6 bases and J gave up 2 bases, with 13 bases separating them. Germline V gene data show CDR1 as MNHNY and CDR2 as SVGAGI (reference sequence). The CDR3 here is CASRPRTENYGYTF. In nucleotides, the CDR3 is TGTGCCAGCAGGCCGAGGACAGAGAACTATGGCTACACCTTC.

The rearrangement joins TRBV5-1 to TRBJ2-7; TRBD2 matches at 8 bases. This CDR3 has 16 amino acids. Germline V gene data show CDR1 as SGHRS and CDR2 as YFSETQ. Trimming took 5 bases from V and 0 from J; bases not matched to a gene: 10. The CDR3 DNA sequence: TGCGCCAGCAGAGTAGTCCCGGGGGGGAGCTCCTACGAGCAGTACTTC. It specifies CASRVVPGGSSYEQYF.

The chain employs TRBV11-1 and TRBJ2-1; tentatively, D is TRBD1 (5 bases). The CDR3 has 12 residues. The V and J ends lost 4 bases and 9 bases respectively, with 10 bases between them. Germline V lookup: CDR1 SGHAT, CDR2 FQDESV (reference sequence). Here the CDR3 DNA reads TGTGCCAGCAGCTGGAGACAGATTGAGCAGTTCTTC. The encoded protein is CASSWRQIEQFF.

The chain combines TRBV5-1 with TRBJ1-1; no definite D call. The CDR3 extends over 14 amino acids. Germline-derived CDR1 and CDR2 are SGHRS and YFSETQ. Trimming took 1 base from V and 1 from J, leaving 8 bases between them. CDR3 in DNA: TGCGCCAGCAGCTTGACATTGCAGAACACTGAAGCTTTCTTT. It is translated as CASSLTLQNTEAFF.

This chain connects TRBV30 to TRBJ2-2; 9 bases line up with TRBD1. CDR3 size: 16 residues. Germline V gene sequence: CDR1 GTSNPN, CDR2 SVGIG (reference sequence). V lost 0 bases to trimming and J lost 4 bases; unmatched junction nucleotides: 6. The CDR3 nucleotides are TGTGCCTGGAGTGTCCCACAGGGGGCGAGCACCGGGGAGCTGTTTTTT. The encoded protein is CAWSVPQGASTGELFF.

Of note for this clone: Other DNA sequences in this sample translate to the same CDR3. The chain uses TRBV29-1 and TRBJ1-1; D gene unclear. The CDR3 sequence is 11 residues long. Trimming left V 4 bases short and J 1 base short, with 4 bases between. CDR1 and CDR2 (germline): SQVTM, ANQGSEA. The CDR3 is CSVGANTEAFF. The CDR3 nucleotides are TGCAGCGTTGGAGCGAACACTGAAGCTTTCTTT.

This chain uses TRBV6-5 with TRBJ1-1; no reliable D call. This CDR3 comprises 15 residues. The V end was cut by 0 bases, the J end by 3 bases, with 11 bases between. Germline loops: CDR1 MNHEY, CDR2 SVGAGI. The DNA for the CDR3 is TGTGCCAGCAGTTACTCGTACCGGGTGGACACTGAAGCTTTCTTT. Residues: CASSYSYRVDTEAFF.

The chain is built from TRBV7-8 and TRBJ2-7, with 7 bases aligning to TRBD2. V gave up 4 bases and J gave up 6 bases; unmatched junction bases: 6. Germline V lookup: CDR1 SGHVS, CDR2 FQNEAQ. The CDR3 is 13 residues long. CDR3 sequence: CASSSGGPGEQYF. The CDR3 DNA follows: TGTGCCAGCAGCTCGGGGGGTCCTGGCGAGCAGTACTTC.

CDR3 nucleotide sequence: TGCGCCAGCAGCTTCGGACAGGGCGAACTTACTGGGGGCACCGGGGAGCTGTTTTTT. Its protein product is CASSFGQGELTGGTGELFF. The gene calls are TRBV5-1 and TRBJ2-2; 8 positions agree with TRBD1. The CDR3 spans 19 residues. The junction had 16 bases not matched to a gene; V was cut back by 2 bases and J by 4 bases. Germline V CDR1 and CDR2: SGHRS, YFSETQ.

About this clone itself: The same CDR3 is also encoded by other DNA sequences in this sample. The chain uses TRBV9 and TRBJ2-1; 9 nucleotides align to TRBD2. Germline trimming cut 2 bases from V and 4 bases from J; bases unmatched to any gene: 4. Germline assignment: CDR1 SGDLS and CDR2 YYNGEE. The CDR3 loop spans 15 amino acids. The CDR3: CASSVTSGGYNEQFF. CDR3 bases: TGTGCCAGCAGCGTGACTAGCGGAGGTTACAATGAGCAGTTCTTC. The full variable domain, its missing parts supplied by reference TRBV9 and TRBJ2-1, is DSGVTQTPKHLITATGQRVTLRCSPRSGDLSVYWYQQSLDQGLQFLIQYYNGEERAKGNILERFSAQQFPDLHSELNLSSLELGDSALYFCASSVTSGGYNEQFFGPGTRLTVL.

This rearrangement joins TRBV7-8 to TRBJ2-1; 12 bases are a match to TRBD2. V shed 3 bases, J shed 9 bases, and the junction held 9 bases outside the gene matches. The length of the CDR3 is 16 residues. CDR1 is SGHVS and CDR2 is FQNEAQ in the germline V gene. In nucleotides, the CDR3 is TGTGCCAGCAGCTTCCGGACTAGCGGGGCGGGGGGTGAGCAGTTCTTC. This codes for CASSFRTSGAGGEQFF.

The rearrangement joins TRBV18 to TRBJ2-7; 8 bases fit TRBD1. Trimming cost V 2 bases and J 5 bases; bases outside gene matches: 8. Germline-derived CDR1 and CDR2 are KGHSH and LQKENI. There are 15 residues in the CDR3. The CDR3 spells CASSPDQGAFNEQYF. DNA of the CDR3: TGTGCCAGCTCACCAGACCAGGGGGCGTTTAACGAGCAGTACTTC.

The chain has TRBV6-1 and TRBJ1-1; 7 bases are a match to TRBD1. This CDR3 comprises 14 residues. The trim removed 7 bases at V and 2 bases at J, leaving 7 bases unmatched. Germline CDR1 MNHNS, CDR2 SASEGT. DNA of the CDR3: TGTGCCAGCAATCCTAGACAGGGTAACACTGAAGCTTTCTTT. As protein: CASNPRQGNTEAFF.